This TCR beta chain comes out of a study of neurological immune-mediated disorders. This clonotype was counted at least ten times. CDR1 is SEHNR, CDR2 FQNEAQ, per germline (reference sequence). The CDR3 consists of 19 residues. The ends were cut back, 5 bases at V and 3 bases at J, with 28 bases in the middle. Described time point: longitudinal time-point 3. MiXCR was run by TCRdb on the 5' RACE reads, yielding one entry per CDR3 protein. The sample lists roughly 57,000 distinct CDR3 sequences, 7% to 10% occurring once. This clonotype was sampled from a woman in her forties in good health. Sequenced input: PBMCs. The chain has TRBV7-9 and TRBJ2-5; tentatively, D is TRBD2 (7 bases). CDR3 amino acids: CASSPPWSMRGRRKETQYF. For the CDR3, the DNA is TGTGCCAGCAGCCCCCCCTGGTCGATGCGGGGGCGCCGGAAAGAGACCCAGTACTTC.